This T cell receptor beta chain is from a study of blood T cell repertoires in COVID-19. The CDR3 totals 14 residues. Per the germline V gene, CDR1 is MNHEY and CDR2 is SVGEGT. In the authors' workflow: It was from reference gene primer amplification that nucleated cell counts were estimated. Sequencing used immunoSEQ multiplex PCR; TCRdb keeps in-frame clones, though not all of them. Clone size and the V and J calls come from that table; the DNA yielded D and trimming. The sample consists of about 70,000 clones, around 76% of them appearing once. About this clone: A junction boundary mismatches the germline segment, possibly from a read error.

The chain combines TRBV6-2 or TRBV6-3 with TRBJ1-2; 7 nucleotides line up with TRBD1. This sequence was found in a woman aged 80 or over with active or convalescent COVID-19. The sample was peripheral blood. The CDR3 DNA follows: TGTGCCAGCAGCTACTCCACAGGGGTCTATGGCTACACCTTC. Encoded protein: CASSYSTGVYGYTF.